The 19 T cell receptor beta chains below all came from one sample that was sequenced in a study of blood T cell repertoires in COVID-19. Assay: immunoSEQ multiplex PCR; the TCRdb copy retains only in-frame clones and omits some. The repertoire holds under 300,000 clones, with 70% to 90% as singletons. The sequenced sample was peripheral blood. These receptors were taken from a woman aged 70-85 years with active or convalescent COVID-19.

The CDR3 nucleotides read TGTGCCAGCAGCCCCGGACAGGGGGGGTTCATGAACACTGAAGCTTTCTTT. It codes for CASSPGQGGFMNTEAFF. This chain connects TRBV5-4 to TRBJ1-1; 10 positions match TRBD1. This CDR3 contains 17 residues. Germline CDR1 SGHNT, CDR2 YYREEE (reference sequence). V lost 4 bases to trimming and J lost 0 bases; unmatched junction nucleotides: 9.

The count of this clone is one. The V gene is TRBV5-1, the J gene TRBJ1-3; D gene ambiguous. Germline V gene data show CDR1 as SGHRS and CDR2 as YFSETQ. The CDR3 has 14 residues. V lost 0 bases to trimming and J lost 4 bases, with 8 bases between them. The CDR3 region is CASSLASGGNTIYF. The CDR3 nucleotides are TGCGCCAGCAGCTTGGCCTCAGGAGGAAACACCATATATTTT.

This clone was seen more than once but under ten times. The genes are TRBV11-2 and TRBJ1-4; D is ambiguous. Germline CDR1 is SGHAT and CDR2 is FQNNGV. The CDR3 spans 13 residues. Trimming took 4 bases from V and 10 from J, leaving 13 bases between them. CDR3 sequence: CASSSAPRGKLFF. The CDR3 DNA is TGTGCCAGCAGCTCCGCCCCACGGGGAAAACTGTTTTTT. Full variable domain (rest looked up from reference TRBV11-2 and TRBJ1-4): EAGVAQSPRYKIIEKRQSVAFWCNPISGHATLYWYQQILGQGPKLLIQFQNNGVVDDSQLPKDRFSAERLKGVDSTLKIQPAKLEDSAVYLCASSSAPRGKLFFGSGTQLSVL.

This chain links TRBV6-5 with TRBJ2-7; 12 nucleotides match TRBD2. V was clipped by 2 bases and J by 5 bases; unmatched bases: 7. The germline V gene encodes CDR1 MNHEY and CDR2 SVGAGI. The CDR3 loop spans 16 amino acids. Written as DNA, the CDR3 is TGTGCCAGCAGTTACAGACCTAGCGGGGGGGCCGACGAGCAGTACTTC. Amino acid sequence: CASSYRPSGGADEQYF.

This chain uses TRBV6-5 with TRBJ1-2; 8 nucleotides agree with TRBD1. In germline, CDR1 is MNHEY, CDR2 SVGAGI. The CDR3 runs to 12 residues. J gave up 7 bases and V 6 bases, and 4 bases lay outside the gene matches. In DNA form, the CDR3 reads TGTGCCAGCAGGCAGGGGGCCGGTGGCTACACCTTC. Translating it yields CASRQGAGGYTF.

As DNA, the CDR3 is TGCAGCGTTGGGGGGGTGGGCCAGTACTTC. Amino acids: CSVGGVGQYF. The V gene is TRBV29-1, the J gene TRBJ2-5, with D possibly TRBD2 on 6 matching bases. The V end lost 4 bases, the J end lost 10 bases, and 10 bases lay between the germline ends. The germline V gene has CDR1 SQVTM and CDR2 ANQGSEA. The CDR3 is 10 amino acids.

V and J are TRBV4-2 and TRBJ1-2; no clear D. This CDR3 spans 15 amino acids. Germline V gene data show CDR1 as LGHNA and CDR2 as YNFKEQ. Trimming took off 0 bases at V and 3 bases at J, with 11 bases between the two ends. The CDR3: CASSQDQAGDYGYTF. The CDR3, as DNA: TGTGCCAGCAGCCAAGATCAGGCAGGCGACTATGGCTACACCTTC.

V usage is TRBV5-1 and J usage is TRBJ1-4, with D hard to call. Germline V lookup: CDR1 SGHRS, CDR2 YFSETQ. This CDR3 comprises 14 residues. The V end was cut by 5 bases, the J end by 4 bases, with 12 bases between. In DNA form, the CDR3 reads TGCGCCAGCAGTCGCGCGGAGGGTAATGAAAAACTGTTTTTT. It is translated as CASSRAEGNEKLFF.

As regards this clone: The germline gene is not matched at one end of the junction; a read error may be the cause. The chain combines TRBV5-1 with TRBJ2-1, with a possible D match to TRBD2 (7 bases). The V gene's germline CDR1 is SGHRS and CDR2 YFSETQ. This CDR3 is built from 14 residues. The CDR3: CASSLGRDGGPSIF. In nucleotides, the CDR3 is TGCGCCAGCAGCTTGGGAAGAGACGGGGGGCCGTCAATCTTC.

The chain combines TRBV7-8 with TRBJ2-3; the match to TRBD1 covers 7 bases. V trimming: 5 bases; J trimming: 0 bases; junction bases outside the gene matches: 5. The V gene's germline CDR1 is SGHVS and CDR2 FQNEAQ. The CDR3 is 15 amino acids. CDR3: CASSPEGASTDTQYF. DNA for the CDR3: TGTGCCAGCAGCCCAGAGGGGGCCAGCACAGATACGCAGTATTTT.

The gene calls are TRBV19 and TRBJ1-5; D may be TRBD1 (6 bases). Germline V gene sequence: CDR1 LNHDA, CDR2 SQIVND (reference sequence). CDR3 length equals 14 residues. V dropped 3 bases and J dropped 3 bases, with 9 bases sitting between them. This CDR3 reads CASSIRGYNQPQHF. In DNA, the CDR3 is TGTGCCAGTAGTATCAGGGGATACAATCAGCCCCAGCATTTT.

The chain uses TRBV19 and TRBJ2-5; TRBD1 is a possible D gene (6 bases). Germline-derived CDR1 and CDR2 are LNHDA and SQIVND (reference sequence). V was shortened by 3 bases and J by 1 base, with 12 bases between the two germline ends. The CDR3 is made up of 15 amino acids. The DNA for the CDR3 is TGTGCCAGTAGTATGTCCGGACAGTTCCAAGAGACCCAGTACTTC. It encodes CASSMSGQFQETQYF.

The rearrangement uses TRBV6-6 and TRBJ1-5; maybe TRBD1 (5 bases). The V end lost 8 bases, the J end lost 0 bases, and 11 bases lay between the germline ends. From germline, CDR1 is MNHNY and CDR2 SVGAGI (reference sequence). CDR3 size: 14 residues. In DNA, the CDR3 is TGTGCCAGCTCTGAACAGGTTAGCAATCAGCCCCAGCATTTT. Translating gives CASSEQVSNQPQHF.

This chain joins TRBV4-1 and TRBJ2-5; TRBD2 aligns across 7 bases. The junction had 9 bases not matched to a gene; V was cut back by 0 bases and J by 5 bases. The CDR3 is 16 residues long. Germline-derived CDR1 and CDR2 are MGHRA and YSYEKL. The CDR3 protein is CASSQEEGRATETQYF. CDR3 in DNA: TGCGCCAGCAGCCAAGAAGAGGGGAGGGCTACTGAGACCCAGTACTTC.

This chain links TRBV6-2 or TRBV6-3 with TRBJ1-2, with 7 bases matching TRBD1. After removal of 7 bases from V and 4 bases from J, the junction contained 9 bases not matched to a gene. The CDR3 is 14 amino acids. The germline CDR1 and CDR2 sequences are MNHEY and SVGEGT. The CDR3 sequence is CASNPPGQVYGYTF. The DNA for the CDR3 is TGTGCCAGCAACCCACCCGGACAGGTCTATGGCTACACCTTC.

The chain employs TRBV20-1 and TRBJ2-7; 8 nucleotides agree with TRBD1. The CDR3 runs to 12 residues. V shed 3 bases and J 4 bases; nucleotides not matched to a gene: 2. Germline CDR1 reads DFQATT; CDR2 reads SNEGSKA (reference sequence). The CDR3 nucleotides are TGCAGTGCTAGTGACAGGGGATACGAGCAGTACTTC. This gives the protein CSASDRGYEQYF.

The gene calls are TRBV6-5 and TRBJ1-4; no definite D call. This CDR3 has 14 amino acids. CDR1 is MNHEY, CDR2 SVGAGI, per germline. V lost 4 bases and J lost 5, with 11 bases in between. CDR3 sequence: CASSFRGINEKLFF. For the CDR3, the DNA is TGTGCCAGCAGTTTCAGAGGGATCAATGAAAAACTGTTTTTT.

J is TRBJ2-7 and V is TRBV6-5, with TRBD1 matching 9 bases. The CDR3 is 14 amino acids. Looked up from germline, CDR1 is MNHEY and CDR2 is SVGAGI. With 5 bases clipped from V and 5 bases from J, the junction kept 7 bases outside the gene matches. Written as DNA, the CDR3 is TGTGCCAGCAGTAGGGGACAGGGTACGGACGAGCAGTACTTC. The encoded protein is CASSRGQGTDEQYF.

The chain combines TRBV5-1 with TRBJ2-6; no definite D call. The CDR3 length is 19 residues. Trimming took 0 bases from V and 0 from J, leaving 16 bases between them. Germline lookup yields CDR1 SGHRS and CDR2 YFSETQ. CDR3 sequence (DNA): TGCGCCAGCAGCTTGGCCAGGCAGTTGTCCCCCTCTGGGGCCAACGTCCTGACTTTC. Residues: CASSLARQLSPSGANVLTF.